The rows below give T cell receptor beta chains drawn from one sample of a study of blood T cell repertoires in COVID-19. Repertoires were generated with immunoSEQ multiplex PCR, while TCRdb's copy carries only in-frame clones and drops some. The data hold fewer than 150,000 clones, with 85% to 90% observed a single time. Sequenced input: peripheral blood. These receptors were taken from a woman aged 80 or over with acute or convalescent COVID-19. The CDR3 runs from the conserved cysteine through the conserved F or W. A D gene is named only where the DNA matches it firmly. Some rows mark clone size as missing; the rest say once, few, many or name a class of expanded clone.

CASSDPGGVTEAFF	TGTGCCAGCAGTGATCCGGGGGGGGTCACTGAAGCTTTCTTT	NA	NA	14	TRBV25-1	TRBJ1-1
CASSDRGSGNTIYF	TGTGCCAGCAGCGACAGGGGCTCTGGAAACACCATATATTTT	NA	TRBD1	14	TRBV13	TRBJ1-3
CASSSRTGDDQPQHF	TGTGCCAGCTCATCACGGACAGGGGATGATCAGCCCCAGCATTTT	NA	TRBD1	15	TRBV18	TRBJ1-5
CASIRNGLAGGDATQYF	TGCGCCAGCATTCGGAATGGACTAGCGGGGGGTGACGCGACCCAGTACTTC	NA	TRBD2	17	TRBV5-1	TRBJ2-5
CASSLNRGRETQYF	TGTGCCAGCAGCTTAAACAGGGGCCGGGAGACCCAGTACTTC	once	TRBD1	14	TRBV7-2	TRBJ2-5
CASSEPPRRDYFPGYTF	TGCGCCAGCAGTGAGCCTCCGAGGAGGGACTACTTCCCTGGCTACACCTTC	NA	NA	17	TRBV10-1	TRBJ1-2
CASSLDINTEAFF	TGCGCCAGCAGCTTGGACATAAACACTGAAGCTTTCTTT	NA	NA	13	TRBV5-1	TRBJ1-1
CASRRQGGETQYF	TGTGCCAGCAGGCGACAGGGAGGAGAGACCCAGTACTTC	NA	NA	13	TRBV6-5	TRBJ2-5
CASSQVSDLEAFF	TGTGCCAGCAGCCAAGTCAGCGACCTAGAAGCTTTCTTT	NA	NA	13	TRBV3-1/TRBV3-2	TRBJ1-1
CASSPTGSAYGYTF	TGTGCCAGCAGCCCAACAGGGAGTGCCTATGGCTACACCTTC	once	NA	14	TRBV6-6	TRBJ1-2
CSVIGRDGNTIYF	TGCAGCGTAATCGGGAGGGACGGAAACACCATATATTTT	once	NA	13	TRBV29-1	TRBJ1-3
CASSLTDRRRGYTF	TGTGCCAGCAGCTTAACCGACAGGAGGAGAGGCTACACCTTC	NA	NA	14	TRBV7-9	TRBJ1-2
CASGGTGRNYGYTF	TGTGCCAGCGGCGGGACAGGGCGTAACTATGGCTACACCTTC	NA	TRBD1	14	TRBV28	TRBJ1-2
CASSYPGTGDTEAFF	TGTGCCAGCAGCTACCCAGGGACAGGGGACACTGAAGCTTTCTTT	NA	TRBD1	15	TRBV5-8	TRBJ1-1
CASSQDPTSGGVYGYTF	TGTGCCAGCAGCCAAGATCCCACCTCGGGGGGGGTATATGGCTACACCTTC	NA	NA	17	TRBV3-1/TRBV3-2	TRBJ1-2
CASSPGGTTNEKLFF	TGCGCCAGCAGCCCGGGGGGTACAACTAATGAAAAACTGTTTTTT	NA	NA	15	TRBV5-1	TRBJ1-4